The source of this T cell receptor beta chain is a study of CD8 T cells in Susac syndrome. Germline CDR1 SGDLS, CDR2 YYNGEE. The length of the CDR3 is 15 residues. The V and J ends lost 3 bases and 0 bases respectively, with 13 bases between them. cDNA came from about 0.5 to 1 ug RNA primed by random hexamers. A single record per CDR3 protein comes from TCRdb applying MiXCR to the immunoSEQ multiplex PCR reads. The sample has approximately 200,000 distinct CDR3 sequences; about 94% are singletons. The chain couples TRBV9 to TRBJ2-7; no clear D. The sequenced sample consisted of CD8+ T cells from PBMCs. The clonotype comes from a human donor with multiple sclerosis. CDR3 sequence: CASSGENSASYEQYF. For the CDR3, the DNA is TGTGCCAGCAGCGGTGAAAACTCCGCCTCCTACGAGCAGTACTTC.